A single sample is the source of the 24 T cell receptor beta chains below, sequenced in a study of cytomegalovirus exposure and HLA in healthy donors. The PCR had 60 Vbeta and 13 Jbeta primers. TCRdb's copy holds only in-frame clones and misses some; the assay was immunoSEQ multiplex PCR. The profile shows about 94,000 clones, around 69% of them singletons. The specimen was PBMCs. The receptors were gathered from a man aged 25 to 45 in good health and CMV-seronegative.

The chain carries TRBV25-1 and TRBJ2-7, with D possibly TRBD1 on 6 matching bases. CDR3 length: 16 amino acids. Trimming removed 4 bases at V and 4 bases at J, with 20 bases between. CDR1 and CDR2 (germline): MGHDK, SYGVNS. The CDR3 DNA follows: TGTGCCAGCAGTGCCCTCGAGGGATCACAGGGATACGAGCAGTACTTC. Translated: CASSALEGSQGYEQYF.

The chain couples TRBV18 to TRBJ2-7; TRBD1 matches 8 bases. Looked up from germline, CDR1 is KGHSH and CDR2 is LQKENI. V gave up 3 bases and J gave up 2 bases; unmatched junction bases: 3. This CDR3 has 14 residues. As DNA, the CDR3 is TGTGCCAGCTCACCGACAGGGGTGACCTACGAGCAGTACTTC. Protein product: CASSPTGVTYEQYF.

The chain is built from TRBV6-5 and TRBJ1-4; D remains unclear. The germline gives CDR1 MNHEY, CDR2 SVGAGI. This CDR3 is 13 amino acids long. V lost 6 bases, J lost 5 bases, and 10 bases lay in between. The CDR3 here is CASSPQWNEKLFF. The CDR3 nucleotides are TGTGCCAGCAGCCCCCAGTGGAATGAAAAACTGTTTTTT.

A few counts support this clone. This chain links TRBV25-1 with TRBJ1-6, with D possibly TRBD1 on 6 matching bases. With 5 bases removed from V and 0 bases from J, the gap between germline ends came to 17 bases. The CDR3 runs to 18 residues. Per germline, CDR1 MGHDK and CDR2 SYGVNS. CDR3 in amino acids: CASSHAGRGNSYNSPLHF. The CDR3 DNA reads as TGTGCCAGCAGTCACGCGGGGAGGGGGAACTCCTATAATTCACCCCTCCACTTT.

This clone appeared a few times. The chain employs TRBV10-3 and TRBJ1-5; D call uncertain. The CDR3 is 12 amino acids. Germline V gene data show CDR1 as ENHRY and CDR2 as SYGVKD. Trimming cost V 6 bases and J 3 bases, with 6 bases left between them. CDR3 residues: CAIRADNQPQHF. The CDR3 region has the DNA TGTGCCATCAGGGCGGACAATCAGCCCCAGCATTTT.

The chain couples TRBV6-5 to TRBJ2-7; a weak D match, TRBD1 (5 bases). Germline CDR1 and CDR2: MNHEY and SVGAGI. V dropped 6 bases and J dropped 3 bases, with 12 bases sitting between them. The CDR3 loop spans 13 amino acids. The CDR3 reads CASRRQNGYEQYF. The CDR3, as DNA: TGTGCCAGCAGGAGACAGAACGGCTACGAGCAGTACTTC.

The sample holds a few counts of this clone. This rearrangement joins TRBV25-1 to TRBJ2-7; TRBD2 aligns across 11 bases. The J segment lost 4 bases and the V segment lost 6 bases, leaving 8 bases of the junction unmatched. The germline CDR1 and CDR2 sequences are MGHDK and SYGVNS. The CDR3 covers 15 residues. The CDR3 nucleotides are TGTGCCAGCAGCGTCGTCCCTAGCGGGAGGTACGAGCAGTACTTC. Encoded protein: CASSVVPSGRYEQYF.

CDR3 in DNA: TGCGCCAGCAGCTTGGAGGGGACAGAACATTATGGCTACACCTTC. Its translation: CASSLEGTEHYGYTF. The chain has TRBV5-1 and TRBJ1-2; 7 bases are a match to TRBD1. Germline-derived CDR1 and CDR2 are SGHRS and YFSETQ. Losses at the gene ends were 0 bases for V and 5 bases for J; bases not matched to a gene: 7. This CDR3 comprises 15 residues.

The chain combines TRBV9 with TRBJ2-5; tentative D call: TRBD2 (5 bases). Germline-derived CDR1 and CDR2 are SGDLS and YYNGEE. The CDR3 totals 16 residues. Trimming pared 1 base from V and 1 base from J, leaving 14 bases between. The CDR3 region is CASSVSGGLSQETQYF. CDR3 sequence (DNA): TGTGCCAGCAGCGTATCGGGCGGGTTGTCCCAAGAGACCCAGTACTTC.

The sample holds a few counts of this clone. The V call is TRBV9, the J call TRBJ2-1; the D gene is possibly TRBD2 (7 bases). In germline, CDR1 is SGDLS, CDR2 YYNGEE. Trimming left V 0 bases short and J 14 bases short, with 15 bases between. The CDR3 sequence is 13 residues long. The CDR3 is CASSVGEGDSEFF. CDR3 coding DNA: TGTGCCAGCAGCGTAGGGGAGGGGGATTCTGAGTTCTTC.

The J gene is TRBJ1-2, the V gene TRBV5-6; TRBD1 might be the D (5 bases). This CDR3 contains 13 residues. Trimming took off 0 bases at V and 2 bases at J, with 5 bases between the two ends. The germline gives CDR1 SGHDT, CDR2 YYEEEE. The CDR3 DNA is TGTGCCAGCAGCTTGGGACAGAACTATGGCTACACCTTC. Translating it yields CASSLGQNYGYTF.

This clone was seen only a few times. This chain uses TRBV18 with TRBJ2-3; 8 bases line up with TRBD1. After removal of 3 bases from V and 1 base from J, the junction contained 6 bases not matched to a gene. The germline V gene encodes CDR1 KGHSH and CDR2 LQKENI. The CDR3 covers 16 residues. The CDR3 nucleotides read TGTGCCAGCTCACCGGAAACAGGGGGAGGCACAGATACGCAGTATTTT. It yields the protein CASSPETGGGTDTQYF.

This clone is a singleton in its sample. The gene calls are TRBV5-5 and TRBJ2-2; TRBD1 aligns across 7 bases. The V gene end was trimmed by 2 bases and the J gene end by 1 base; junction bases not matched to a gene: 2. The CDR3 has 15 residues. The germline V gene encodes CDR1 SGHKS and CDR2 YYEKEE (reference sequence). The CDR3 DNA sequence: TGTGCCAGCAGCTTATGGACAGGGAACACCGGGGAGCTGTTTTTT. Translating it yields CASSLWTGNTGELFF.

The J gene is TRBJ2-3, the V gene TRBV11-3; 9 nucleotides match TRBD2. This CDR3 has 16 residues. With 1 base clipped from V and 3 bases from J, the junction kept 5 bases outside the gene matches. Looked up from germline, CDR1 is SGHNT and CDR2 is YENEEA. CDR3: CASSLGRGGGTDTQYF. The CDR3 DNA sequence: TGTGCCAGCAGCTTAGGGCGGGGGGGCGGGACAGATACGCAGTATTTT.

A single count supports this clone. CDR3 loop: CASSEAGQGGTEAFF. CDR3 bases: TGTGCCAGCAGTGAAGCGGGGCAGGGAGGGACTGAAGCTTTCTTT. The chain couples TRBV6-1 to TRBJ1-1, with D possibly TRBD1 on 5 matching bases. V lost 0 bases to trimming and J lost 5 bases, with 13 bases between them. From germline, CDR1 is MNHNS and CDR2 SASEGT. The CDR3 sequence is 15 residues long.

This clone has only a few counts. The rearrangement joins TRBV4-3 to TRBJ1-6; the match to TRBD1 covers 8 bases. This CDR3 contains 15 residues. The germline V gene has CDR1 LGHNA and CDR2 YSLEER. The V segment lost 6 bases and the J segment 9 bases; nucleotides outside the gene matches: 10. Here the CDR3 reads CASSCYTGGGSPLHF. CDR3 nucleotides: TGCGCCAGCAGTTGCTATACAGGGGGAGGTTCACCCCTCCACTTT.

V gene TRBV11-3 combines with J gene TRBJ2-5; tentative D call: TRBD2 (7 bases). The closer fit of TRBJ2-7 to the DNA end suggests the J call may be wrong. Germline loops: CDR1 SGHNT, CDR2 YENEEA. The CDR3 runs to 13 residues. The CDR3 sequence is CASSLGGGREQYF. For the CDR3, the DNA is TGTGCCAGCAGCTTAGGGGGGGGCCGCGAGCAGTACTTC.

Only a few counts were recorded for this clone. This sequence joins TRBV6-5 and TRBJ1-1, with D possibly TRBD1 on 5 matching bases. V shed 4 bases and J shed 1 base, with 10 bases lying between them. Looked up from germline, CDR1 is MNHEY and CDR2 is SVGAGI. The CDR3 contains 14 residues. The CDR3 DNA is TGTGCCAGCAGTTGGCACAGGCAGAACACTGAAGCTTTCTTT. It yields the protein CASSWHRQNTEAFF.

The CDR3 DNA reads as TGTGCCATCAGTTGGTCGGGGGACTTCGTCAATGAGCAGTTCTTC. Translated, it gives CAISWSGDFVNEQFF. The rearrangement uses TRBV10-3 and TRBJ2-1; maybe TRBD2 (6 bases). Germline V lookup: CDR1 ENHRY, CDR2 SYGVKD. This CDR3 is 15 amino acids long. Trimming took 5 bases from V and 6 from J, leaving 17 bases between them.

CDR3 in amino acids: CASSVAEGTAGNTIYF. The DNA of the CDR3 is TGTGCCAGCAGCGTAGCCGAGGGAACTGCTGGAAACACCATATATTTT. The chain uses TRBV9 and TRBJ1-3, with unresolved D. Germline V lookup: CDR1 SGDLS, CDR2 YYNGEE. This CDR3 spans 16 amino acids. The V end was cut by 0 bases, the J end by 2 bases, with 12 bases between.

The chain links TRBV9 to TRBJ2-5; 11 bases line up with TRBD1. The DNA end is a closer match to TRBJ2-7, so the J assignment may be wrong. The CDR3 covers 15 residues. Germline lookup yields CDR1 SGDLS and CDR2 YYNGEE. As DNA, the CDR3 is TGTGCCAGCAGTGTAACGGGACAGGGGGCCTACGAGCAGTACTTC. Translated, it gives CASSVTGQGAYEQYF.

The count of this clone is one. V and J are TRBV10-3 and TRBJ1-4; TRBD1 aligns across 9 bases. V lost 4 bases, J lost 6 bases, and 12 bases stayed unmatched. Germline V gene data show CDR1 as ENHRY and CDR2 as SYGVKD. The CDR3 runs to 17 residues. This CDR3 reads CAISASPGQGSDEKLFF. In DNA form, the CDR3 reads TGTGCCATCAGTGCCTCCCCGGGACAGGGTAGTGATGAAAAACTGTTTTTT.

CDR3 nucleotides: TGTGCCAGCACGGGGGGCCAAGATACGCAGTATTTT. Protein product: CASTGGQDTQYF. The chain recombines TRBV6-6 with TRBJ2-3; D might be TRBD2 (7 bases). There are 12 residues in the CDR3. V lost 7 bases and J lost 5, with 10 bases in between. Germline-derived CDR1 and CDR2 are MNHNY and SVGAGI (reference sequence).

This clone was seen only once. The chain links TRBV5-1 to TRBJ2-1; D possibly corresponds to TRBD2 (7 bases). The CDR3 has 17 residues. Deletions cut 0 bases from V and 1 base from J, with 14 bases between. Germline V gene lookup returns CDR1 SGHRS and CDR2 YFSETQ. CDR3: CASSLVLGGGSYNEQFF. For the CDR3, the DNA is TGCGCCAGCAGCTTGGTTTTGGGAGGGGGATCCTACAATGAGCAGTTCTTC.